This TCR beta chain derives from a study of blood T cell repertoires in COVID-19. Study information: The United States, Italy and Spain were the sources of the acute and convalescent COVID-19 samples. Sources were T cells, B-cell-depleted T cells, or PBMCs; the material itself was cDNA or gDNA.

Data came from immunoSEQ multiplex PCR; TCRdb stores just in-frame clones and leaves some out. There are some 180,000 clones in the sample; about four fifths occur only once, and 6% to 8.5% lies in the top ten. CDR1 is KGHSH, CDR2 LQKENI, per germline. Trimming removed 3 bases from V and 4 bases from J; junction bases left unmatched: 3. This CDR3 is 14 amino acids long. The chain carries TRBV18 and TRBJ1-3; 7 positions match TRBD1. The receptor was isolated from a man between 60 and 75 years old with acute or convalescent COVID-19. The sample taken for sequencing was peripheral blood. DNA for the CDR3: TGTGCCAGCTCACCCTCGACAGGGGGAAACACCATATATTTT. Translation gives CASSPSTGGNTIYF.